The clone carrying this TCR beta chain was observed many times. Antigen unknown. The entry originates in a study of human T cells and chemical hapten exposure. Study information: While the roughly 25-week study was under way, patients received diphenylcyclopropenone on the scalp every week. Overall study findings and caveats: Positive correlation was observed between PT1 expanded TCR counts and patch test score.

Time point defined: pre-sensitization, week 0. The sample's treatment: therapeutic diphenylcyclopropenone sensitization with weekly scalp DPC. TCRdb analysed the RACE reads with MiXCR anew, one entry per CDR3 protein. Among approximately 80,000 distinct CDR3 sequences listed, 12% to 15% were seen once. The sequenced sample was whole blood, obtained in connection with sensitization to the hapten diphenylcyclopropenone (DPC). The source of this sequence is a woman between 45 and 60 years old with alopecia areata. Some clones in this sample may be carry-over from other donors' samples.

The CDR3 DNA follows: TGTGCCTCCCAGGGGGTCCTCACAGATACGCAGTATTTT. It encodes CASQGVLTDTQYF. V is TRBV27 and J is TRBJ2-3; TRBD1 aligns across 7 bases. In germline, CDR1 is MNHEY, CDR2 SMNVEV (reference sequence). The CDR3 runs 13 residues. V lost 11 bases and J lost 2; bases outside the gene matches: 7.